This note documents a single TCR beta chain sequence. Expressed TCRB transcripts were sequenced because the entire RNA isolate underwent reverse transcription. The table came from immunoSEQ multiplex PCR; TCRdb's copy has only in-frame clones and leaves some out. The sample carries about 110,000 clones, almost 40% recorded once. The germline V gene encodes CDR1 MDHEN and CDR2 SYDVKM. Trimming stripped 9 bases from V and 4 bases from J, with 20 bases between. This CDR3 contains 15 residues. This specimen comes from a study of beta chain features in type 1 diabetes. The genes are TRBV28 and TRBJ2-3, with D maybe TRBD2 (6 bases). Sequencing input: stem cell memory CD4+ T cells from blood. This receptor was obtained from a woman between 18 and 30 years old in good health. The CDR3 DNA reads TGTGCCAGTGGAGGGGCGGGGTTGATGGCAGATACGCAGTATTTT. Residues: CASGGAGLMADTQYF.